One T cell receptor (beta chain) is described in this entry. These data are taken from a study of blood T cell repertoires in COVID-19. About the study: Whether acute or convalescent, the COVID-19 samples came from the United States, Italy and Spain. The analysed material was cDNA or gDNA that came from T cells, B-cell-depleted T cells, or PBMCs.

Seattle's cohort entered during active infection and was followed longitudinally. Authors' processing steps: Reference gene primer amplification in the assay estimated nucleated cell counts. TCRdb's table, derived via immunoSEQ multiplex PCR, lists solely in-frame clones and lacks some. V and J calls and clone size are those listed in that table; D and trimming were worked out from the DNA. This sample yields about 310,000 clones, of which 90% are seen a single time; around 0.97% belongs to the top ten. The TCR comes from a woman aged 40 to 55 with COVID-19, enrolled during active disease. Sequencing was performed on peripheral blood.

The DNA of the CDR3 is TGCGCCAGCAGCCAAGTACAGGGAACTAATGAAAAACTGTTTTTT. It is translated as CASSQVQGTNEKLFF. The chain joins TRBV4-3 to TRBJ1-4, with D maybe TRBD1 (6 bases). This CDR3 is 15 amino acids long. Germline V gene sequence: CDR1 LGHNA, CDR2 YSLEER. V was pared by 1 base and J by 1 base, with 7 bases between.